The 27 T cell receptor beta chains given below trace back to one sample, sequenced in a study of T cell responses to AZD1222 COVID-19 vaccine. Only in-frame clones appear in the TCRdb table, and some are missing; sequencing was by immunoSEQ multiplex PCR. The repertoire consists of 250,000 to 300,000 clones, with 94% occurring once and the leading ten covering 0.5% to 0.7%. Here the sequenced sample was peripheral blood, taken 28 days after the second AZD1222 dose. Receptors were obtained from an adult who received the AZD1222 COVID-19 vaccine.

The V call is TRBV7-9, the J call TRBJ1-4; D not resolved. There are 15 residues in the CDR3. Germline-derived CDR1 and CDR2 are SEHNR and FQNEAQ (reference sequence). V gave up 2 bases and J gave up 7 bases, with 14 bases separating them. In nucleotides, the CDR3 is TGTGCCAGCAGCTTACCTAACGAGGCCCTTGAAAAACTGTTTTTT. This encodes CASSLPNEALEKLFF.

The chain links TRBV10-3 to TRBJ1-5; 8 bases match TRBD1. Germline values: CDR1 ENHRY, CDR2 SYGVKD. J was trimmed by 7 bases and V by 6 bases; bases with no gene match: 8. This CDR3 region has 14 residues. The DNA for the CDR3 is TGTGCCATCAGCCAACAGGGGGGCGGGCAGCCCCAGCATTTT. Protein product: CAISQQGGGQPQHF.

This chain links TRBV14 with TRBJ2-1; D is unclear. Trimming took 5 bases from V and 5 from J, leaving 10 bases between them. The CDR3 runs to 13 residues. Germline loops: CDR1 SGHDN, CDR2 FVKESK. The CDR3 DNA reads TGTGCCAGCAGCTACCCAACCCACAATGAGCAGTTCTTC. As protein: CASSYPTHNEQFF.

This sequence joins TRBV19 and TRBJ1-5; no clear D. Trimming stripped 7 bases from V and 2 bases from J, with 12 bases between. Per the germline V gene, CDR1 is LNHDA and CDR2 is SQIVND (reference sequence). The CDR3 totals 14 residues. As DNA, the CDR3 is TGTGCCAGTACACCCCTTGGGGGCAATCAGCCCCAGCATTTT. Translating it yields CASTPLGGNQPQHF.

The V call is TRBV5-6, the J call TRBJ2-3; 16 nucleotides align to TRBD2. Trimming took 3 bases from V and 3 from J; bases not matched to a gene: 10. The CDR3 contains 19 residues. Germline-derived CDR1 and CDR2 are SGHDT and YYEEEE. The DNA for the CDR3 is TGTGCCAGCAGCTCGTACGGGACTAGCGGGGGGGCGAGGACAGATACGCAGTATTTT. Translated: CASSSYGTSGGARTDTQYF.

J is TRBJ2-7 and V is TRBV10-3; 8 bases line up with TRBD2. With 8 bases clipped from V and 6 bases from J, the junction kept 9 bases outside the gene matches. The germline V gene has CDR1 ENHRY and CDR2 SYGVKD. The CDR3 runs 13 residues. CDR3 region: CAIGREEAGEQYF. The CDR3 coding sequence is TGTGCCATCGGGCGGGAGGAAGCGGGCGAGCAGTACTTC.

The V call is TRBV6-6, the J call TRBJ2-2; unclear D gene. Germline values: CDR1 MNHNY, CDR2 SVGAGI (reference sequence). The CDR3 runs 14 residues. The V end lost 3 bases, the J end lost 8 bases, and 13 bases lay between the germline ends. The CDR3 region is CASSYIAKAGELFF. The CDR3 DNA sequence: TGTGCCAGCAGTTATATCGCAAAGGCAGGGGAGCTGTTTTTT.

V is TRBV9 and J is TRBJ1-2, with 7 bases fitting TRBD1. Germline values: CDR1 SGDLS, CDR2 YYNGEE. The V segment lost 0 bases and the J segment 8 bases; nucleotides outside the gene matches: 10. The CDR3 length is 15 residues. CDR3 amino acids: CASSVEARGLEGYTF. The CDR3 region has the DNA TGTGCCAGCAGCGTAGAGGCCAGGGGGTTAGAAGGCTACACCTTC.

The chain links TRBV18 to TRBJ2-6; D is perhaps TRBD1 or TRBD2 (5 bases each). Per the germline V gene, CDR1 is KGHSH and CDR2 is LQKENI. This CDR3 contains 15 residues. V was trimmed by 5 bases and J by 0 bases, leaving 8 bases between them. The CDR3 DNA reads TGTGCCAGCTCAGGGGGTCCCTCTGGGGCCAACGTCCTGACTTTC. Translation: CASSGGPSGANVLTF.

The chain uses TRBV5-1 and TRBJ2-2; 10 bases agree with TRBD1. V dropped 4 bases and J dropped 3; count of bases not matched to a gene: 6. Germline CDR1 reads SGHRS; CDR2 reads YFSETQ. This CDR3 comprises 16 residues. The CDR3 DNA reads TGCGCCAGCAGCCGTACCGGGACAGGGGACACCGGGGAGCTGTTTTTT. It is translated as CASSRTGTGDTGELFF. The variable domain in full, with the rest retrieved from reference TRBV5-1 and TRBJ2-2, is KAGVTQTPRYLIKTRGQQVTLSCSPISGHRSVSWYQQTPGQGLQFLFEYFSETQRNKGNFPGRFSGRQFSNSRSEMNVSTLELGDSALYLCASSRTGTGDTGELFFGEGSRLTVL.

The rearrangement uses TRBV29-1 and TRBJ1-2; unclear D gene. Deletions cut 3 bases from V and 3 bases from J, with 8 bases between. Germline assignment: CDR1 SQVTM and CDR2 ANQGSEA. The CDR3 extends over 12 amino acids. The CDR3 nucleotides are TGCAGCGTTGAGCGGGGTTACTATGGCTACACCTTC. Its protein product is CSVERGYYGYTF. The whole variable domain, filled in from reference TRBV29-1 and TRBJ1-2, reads SAVISQKPSRDICQRGTSLTIQCQVDSQVTMMFWYRQQPGQSLTLIATANQGSEATYESGFVIDKFPISRPNLTFSTLTVSNMSPEDSSIYLCSVERGYYGYTFGSGTRLTVV.

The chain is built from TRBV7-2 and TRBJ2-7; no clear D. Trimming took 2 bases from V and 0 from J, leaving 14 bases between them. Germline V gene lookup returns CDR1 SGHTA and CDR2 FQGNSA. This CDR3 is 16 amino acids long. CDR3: CASSLRVGESSYEQYF. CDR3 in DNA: TGTGCCAGCAGCTTACGGGTAGGCGAGAGCTCCTACGAGCAGTACTTC.

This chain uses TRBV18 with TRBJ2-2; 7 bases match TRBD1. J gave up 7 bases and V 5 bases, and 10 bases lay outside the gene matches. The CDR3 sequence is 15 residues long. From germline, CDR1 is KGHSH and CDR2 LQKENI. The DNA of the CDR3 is TGTGCCAGCTCAAGATCCCCGGACAGGCGCGGGGAGCTGTTTTTT. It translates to CASSRSPDRRGELFF.

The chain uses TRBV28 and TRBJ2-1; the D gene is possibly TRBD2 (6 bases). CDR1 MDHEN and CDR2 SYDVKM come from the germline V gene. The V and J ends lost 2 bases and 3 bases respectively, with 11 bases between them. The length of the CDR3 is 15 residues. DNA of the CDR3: TGTGCCAGCAGTTTAGGGCGGGGTAACTACAATGAGCAGTTCTTC. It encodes CASSLGRGNYNEQFF.

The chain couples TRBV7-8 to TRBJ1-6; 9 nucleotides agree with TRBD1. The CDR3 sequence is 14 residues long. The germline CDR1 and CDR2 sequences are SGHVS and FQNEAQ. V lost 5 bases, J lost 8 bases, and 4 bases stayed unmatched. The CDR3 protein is CASSARTGDSPLHF. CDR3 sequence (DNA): TGTGCCAGCAGCGCAAGGACAGGGGATTCACCCCTCCACTTT.

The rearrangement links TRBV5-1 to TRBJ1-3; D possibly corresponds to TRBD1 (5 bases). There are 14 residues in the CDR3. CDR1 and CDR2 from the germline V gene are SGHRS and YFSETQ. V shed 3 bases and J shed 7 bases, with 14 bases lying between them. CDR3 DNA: TGCGCCAGCAGCTCCACCCCAGGGTTCAACACCATATATTTT. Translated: CASSSTPGFNTIYF.

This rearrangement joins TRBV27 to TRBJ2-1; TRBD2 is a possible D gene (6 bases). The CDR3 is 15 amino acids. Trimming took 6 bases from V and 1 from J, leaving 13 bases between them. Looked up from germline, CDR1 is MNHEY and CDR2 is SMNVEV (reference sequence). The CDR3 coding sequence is TGTGCCAGCAGGCCCGTGGGGGGTTCCTACAATGAGCAGTTCTTC. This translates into CASRPVGGSYNEQFF.

CDR3 protein: CASSLSPSGVLSYEQYF. The CDR3 coding sequence is TGTGCCAGCAGCTTATCCCCTAGCGGAGTTCTATCCTACGAGCAGTACTTC. The chain links TRBV7-8 to TRBJ2-7, with TRBD2 matching 7 bases. The J segment lost 1 base and the V segment lost 2 bases, leaving 11 bases of the junction unmatched. Germline values: CDR1 SGHVS, CDR2 FQNEAQ. The CDR3 consists of 17 residues.

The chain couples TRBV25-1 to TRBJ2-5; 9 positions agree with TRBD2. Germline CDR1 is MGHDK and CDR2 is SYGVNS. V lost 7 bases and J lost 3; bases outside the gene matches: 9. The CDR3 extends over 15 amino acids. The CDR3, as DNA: TGTGCCAGCACCCCCCGGGCTAGCGGGAAAGAGACCCAGTACTTC. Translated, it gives CASTPRASGKETQYF.

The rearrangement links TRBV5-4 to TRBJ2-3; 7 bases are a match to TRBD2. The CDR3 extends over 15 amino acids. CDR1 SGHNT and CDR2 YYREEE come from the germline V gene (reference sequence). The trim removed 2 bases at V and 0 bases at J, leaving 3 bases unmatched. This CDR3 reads CASSLSGVSTDTQYF. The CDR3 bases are TGTGCCAGCAGCTTAAGCGGGGTGAGCACAGATACGCAGTATTTT.

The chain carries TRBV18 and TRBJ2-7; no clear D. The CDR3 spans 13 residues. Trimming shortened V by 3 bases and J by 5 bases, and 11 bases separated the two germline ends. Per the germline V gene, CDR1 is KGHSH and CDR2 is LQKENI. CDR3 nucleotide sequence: TGTGCCAGCTCACCTCCCGGGCACAACGAGCAGTACTTC. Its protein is CASSPPGHNEQYF.

CDR3 sequence: CAWSVQGTEAFF. CDR3 in DNA: TGTGCCTGGAGTGTACAGGGGACTGAAGCTTTCTTT. The V gene is TRBV30, the J gene TRBJ1-1; 7 bases fit TRBD1. The CDR3 runs to 12 residues. After removal of 0 bases from V and 5 bases from J, the junction contained 0 bases not matched to a gene. Germline lookup yields CDR1 GTSNPN and CDR2 SVGIG (reference sequence).

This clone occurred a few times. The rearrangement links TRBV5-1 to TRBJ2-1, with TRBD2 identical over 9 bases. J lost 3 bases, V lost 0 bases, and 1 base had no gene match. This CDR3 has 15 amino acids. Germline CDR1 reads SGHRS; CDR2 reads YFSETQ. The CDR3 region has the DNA TGCGCCAGCAGCTTGGGACTAGCGGACTACAATGAGCAGTTCTTC. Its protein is CASSLGLADYNEQFF.

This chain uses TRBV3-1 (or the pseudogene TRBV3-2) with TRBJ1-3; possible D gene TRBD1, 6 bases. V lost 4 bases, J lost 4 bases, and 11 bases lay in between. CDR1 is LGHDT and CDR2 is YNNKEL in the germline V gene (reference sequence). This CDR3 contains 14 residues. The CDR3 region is CASSPLGQGNTIYF. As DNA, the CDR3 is TGTGCCAGCAGCCCCCTCGGACAGGGAAACACCATATATTTT.

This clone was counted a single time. CDR3 nucleotide sequence: TGTGCCAGCACGCAAGGACAGAGTTATGGCTACACCTTC. Protein: CASTQGQSYGYTF. The chain employs TRBV12-3 or TRBV12-4 and TRBJ1-2; perhaps TRBD1 as D (6 bases). This CDR3 is built from 13 residues. Between the trimmed V and J ends, which lost 7 bases and 5 bases, there was a span of 14 bases.

The CDR3 sequence is CASSLGRHGYTF. The CDR3 DNA reads as TGTGCCAGCAGCTTGGGTAGGCACGGCTACACCTTC. This chain connects TRBV5-5 to TRBJ1-2, with D unclear. The CDR3 extends over 12 amino acids. Trimming removed 0 bases at V and 8 bases at J, with 8 bases between. Germline V gives CDR1 SGHKS, CDR2 YYEKEE (reference sequence).

In DNA form, the CDR3 reads TGTGCCAGCAGTCCCCGGGACAAGGGTTACAATGAGCAGTTCTTC. Translating it yields CASSPRDKGYNEQFF. The chain recombines TRBV6-5 with TRBJ2-1; tentatively, D is TRBD1 (6 bases). V shed 5 bases and J shed 4 bases, with 15 bases lying between them. The CDR3 is 15 amino acids. Germline loops: CDR1 MNHEY, CDR2 SVGAGI.